The next 27 T cell receptor beta chains were all read from a single sample in a study of OX40 agonist ivuxolimab in advanced cancers. Measured with immunoSEQ multiplex PCR; TCRdb has only the in-frame clones, and not every one. The sample includes about 73,000 clones, more than 85% of them seen just once. This sample comprised CD4+ or CD8+ T cells sorted from blood, obtained in a trial of the OX40 agonist ivuxolimab. These receptors all come from an adult with an advanced solid tumor such as melanoma, head and neck, liver or kidney cancer.

The chain combines TRBV11-2 with TRBJ2-7; D gene unclear. V was cut by 4 bases and J by 7 bases, with 11 bases left in between. CDR1 SGHAT and CDR2 FQNNGV come from the germline V gene. The CDR3 has 12 residues. The DNA for the CDR3 is TGTGCCAGCAGCTCCTTCGGCCCGGAGCAGTACTTC. Its translation is CASSSFGPEQYF.

With regard to this clone: The sample carries other DNA sequences with the same CDR3. The rearrangement joins TRBV6-4 to TRBJ2-3, with D perhaps matching TRBD1 (5 bases). V was trimmed by 0 bases and J by 2 bases, leaving 6 bases between them. Per the germline V gene, CDR1 is MRHNA and CDR2 is SNTAGT. The CDR3 spans 14 residues. This CDR3 is CASSDSRDTDTQYF. For the CDR3, the DNA is TGTGCCAGCAGTGACTCCAGGGACACAGATACGCAGTATTTT.

The chain is built from TRBV6-1 and TRBJ1-1, with D uncertain. The CDR3 runs to 16 residues. V dropped 0 bases and J dropped 1 base, with 12 bases sitting between them. CDR1 is MNHNS, CDR2 SASEGT, per germline. The CDR3 region has the DNA TGTGCCAGCAGTGAAGCCCGACCCTCCCCGAACACTGAAGCTTTCTTT. Translated, it gives CASSEARPSPNTEAFF.

V and J are TRBV27 and TRBJ2-7; D gene ambiguous. Trimming removed 2 bases at V and 3 bases at J, with 5 bases between. The length of the CDR3 is 12 residues. The germline V gene has CDR1 MNHEY and CDR2 SMNVEV (reference sequence). The CDR3: CASSLIGYEQYF. CDR3 coding DNA: TGTGCCAGCAGTTTAATAGGCTACGAGCAGTACTTC.

This chain uses TRBV13 with TRBJ2-7; D is perhaps TRBD1 (6 bases). Trimming cost V 4 bases and J 2 bases, with 9 bases left between them. The germline V gene has CDR1 PRHDT and CDR2 FYEKMQ (reference sequence). The CDR3 totals 13 residues. The CDR3 protein is CASSSRDTYEQYF. The DNA for the CDR3 is TGTGCCAGCAGCTCCCGGGACACCTACGAGCAGTACTTC.

V and J are TRBV7-9 and TRBJ1-6; D is unresolved. Trimming removed 3 bases from V and 9 bases from J, with 3 bases in between. CDR3 length equals 11 residues. Germline lookup yields CDR1 SEHNR and CDR2 FQNEAQ (reference sequence). The CDR3 spells CASSFLSPLHF. The CDR3 DNA follows: TGTGCCAGCAGCTTTCTTTCACCCCTCCACTTT. The full variable domain, completed using reference TRBV7-9 and TRBJ1-6, is DTGVSQNPRHKITKRGQNVTFRCDPISEHNRLYWYRQTLGQGPEFLTYFQNEAQLEKSRLLSDRFSAERPKGSFSTLEIQRTEQGDSAMYLCASSFLSPLHFGNGTRLTVT.

CDR3: CASSLGSKEQFF. CDR3 DNA sequence: TGCGCCAGCAGCTTGGGAAGTAAAGAGCAGTTCTTC. The chain recombines TRBV5-1 with TRBJ2-1; D is unclear. The V gene lost 0 bases and the J gene lost 10 bases, with 8 bases spanning the gap. This CDR3 is built from 12 residues. The germline gives CDR1 SGHRS, CDR2 YFSETQ. The full variable domain, its missing parts supplied by reference TRBV5-1 and TRBJ2-1, is KAGVTQTPRYLIKTRGQQVTLSCSPISGHRSVSWYQQTPGQGLQFLFEYFSETQRNKGNFPGRFSGRQFSNSRSEMNVSTLELGDSALYLCASSLGSKEQFFGPGTRLTVL.

The chain employs TRBV13 and TRBJ1-6; D unclear. Germline lookup yields CDR1 PRHDT and CDR2 FYEKMQ (reference sequence). The CDR3 consists of 14 residues. Trimming left V 6 bases short and J 4 bases short, with 10 bases between. The CDR3 spells CASSAGPYNSPLHF. In DNA, the CDR3 is TGTGCCAGCAGTGCTGGGCCTTATAATTCACCCCTCCACTTT.

This chain joins TRBV9 and TRBJ1-6, with 9 bases that match TRBD1. The germline CDR1 and CDR2 sequences are SGDLS and YYNGEE. CDR3 length equals 14 residues. Trimming removed 5 bases from V and 6 bases from J; junction bases left unmatched: 3. This CDR3 is CASRADRGNSPLHF. In DNA form, the CDR3 reads TGTGCCAGCAGAGCGGACAGGGGTAATTCACCCCTCCACTTT.

As for this clone: This sample includes further DNA sequences coding for the same CDR3. The chain has TRBV11-3 and TRBJ2-7, with 7 bases identical to TRBD1. The CDR3 is 13 residues long. Trimming took 1 base from V and 6 from J; bases not matched to a gene: 3. In germline, CDR1 is SGHNT, CDR2 YENEEA. The CDR3 region is CASSLGAGGEQYF. The CDR3 DNA follows: TGTGCCAGCAGCTTAGGTGCAGGGGGCGAGCAGTACTTC.

This chain links TRBV9 with TRBJ2-7, with 12 nucleotides matching TRBD1. J was trimmed by 5 bases and V by 3 bases; bases with no gene match: 6. Per germline, CDR1 SGDLS and CDR2 YYNGEE. CDR3 length equals 15 residues. The CDR3 here is CASSASGTGGDEQYF. The DNA of the CDR3 is TGTGCCAGCAGCGCTTCCGGGACAGGGGGCGACGAGCAGTACTTC.

This chain connects TRBV28 to TRBJ2-3; no clear D gene. V lost 5 bases, J lost 0 bases, and 6 bases lay in between. From germline, CDR1 is MDHEN and CDR2 SYDVKM. The CDR3 runs 13 residues. This CDR3 reads CASSRPSTDTQYF. The CDR3 DNA follows: TGTGCCAGCAGTCGTCCCAGCACAGATACGCAGTATTTT. The variable domain in full, completed from reference TRBV28 and TRBJ2-3, reads DVKVTQSSRYLVKRTGEKVFLECVQDMDHENMFWYRQDPGLGLRLIYFSYDVKMKEKGDIPEGYSVSREKKERFSLILESASTNQTSMYLCASSRPSTDTQYFGPGTRLTVL.

The V call is TRBV2, the J call TRBJ2-1, with 10 nucleotides matching TRBD2. The CDR3 is 15 residues long. After removal of 4 bases from V and 6 bases from J, the junction contained 6 bases not matched to a gene. The germline V gene has CDR1 SNHLY and CDR2 FYNNEI. Here the CDR3 reads CASSASGGASNEQFF. The CDR3 DNA reads as TGTGCCAGCAGTGCGAGCGGGGGGGCTTCCAATGAGCAGTTCTTC.

The chain employs TRBV5-1 and TRBJ2-7; a possible D gene is TRBD2 (5 bases). Germline values: CDR1 SGHRS, CDR2 YFSETQ. This CDR3 spans 14 amino acids. V was pared by 5 bases and J by 3 bases, with 15 bases between. The DNA of the CDR3 is TGCGCCAGCAGTCAATGGGGAGAGGGCTACGAGCAGTACTTC. Translation gives CASSQWGEGYEQYF.

The chain has TRBV6-4 and TRBJ2-5, with 9 bases aligning to TRBD1. The germline V gene has CDR1 MRHNA and CDR2 SNTAGT. V trimming: 5 bases; J trimming: 4 bases; junction bases outside the gene matches: 11. The CDR3 covers 16 residues. CDR3 bases: TGTGCCAGCAGTTACTTTTCGGACAGGGGAGGAGAGACCCAGTACTTC. Translated, it gives CASSYFSDRGGETQYF.

The chain couples TRBV7-9 to TRBJ1-6; 8 positions match TRBD1. CDR3 length equals 16 residues. CDR1 SEHNR and CDR2 FQNEAQ come from the germline V gene (reference sequence). V was pared by 5 bases and J by 9 bases, with 12 bases of the junction left unmatched. CDR3 in amino acids: CASSPATGGPLSPLHF. The CDR3, as DNA: TGTGCCAGCAGCCCGGCTACAGGGGGTCCCCTTTCACCCCTCCACTTT.

The chain has TRBV4-2 and TRBJ2-1; 9 bases line up with TRBD1. CDR3 size: 17 residues. Losses at the gene ends were 5 bases for V and 3 bases for J; bases not matched to a gene: 11. CDR1 and CDR2 (germline): LGHNA, YNFKEQ. CDR3 amino acids: CASSDTGGQGRYNEQFF. CDR3 DNA: TGTGCCAGCAGCGATACGGGGGGACAGGGTCGCTACAATGAGCAGTTCTTC.

The table lists this clone with a few counts. The chain is built from TRBV11-2 and TRBJ1-2; D is ambiguous. CDR3 length equals 13 residues. V lost 2 bases, J lost 0 bases, and 4 bases lay in between. Germline V lookup: CDR1 SGHAT, CDR2 FQNNGV. The CDR3 DNA is TGTGCCAGCAGCTTAACAGCTAACTATGGCTACACCTTC. Its protein product is CASSLTANYGYTF.

The chain couples TRBV21-1 to TRBJ2-4. TRBV21-1 is marked as a pseudogene. The CDR3 consists of 15 residues. In DNA form, the CDR3 reads TGTGCCAGCAGCCCCCCGGGACCCAGGGTGAACATTCAGTACTTC. It codes for CASSPPGPRVNIQYF.

V gene TRBV18 combines with J gene TRBJ2-2, with 8 nucleotides matching TRBD2. The CDR3 extends over 14 amino acids. The germline V gene has CDR1 KGHSH and CDR2 LQKENI. Trimming at V came to 4 bases and at J to 5 bases, leaving 3 bases not matched to a gene. The CDR3 here is CASSLAGRTGELFF. As DNA, the CDR3 is TGTGCCAGCTCACTAGCGGGGCGGACCGGGGAGCTGTTTTTT.

V is TRBV11-2 and J is TRBJ1-1; no reliable D call. The germline V and J ends were trimmed by 1 base and 0 bases, with 9 bases remaining between them. CDR3 size: 15 residues. Germline values: CDR1 SGHAT, CDR2 FQNNGV. The chain's CDR3 is CASSLAAAMNTEAFF. The CDR3 DNA sequence: TGTGCCAGCAGCTTAGCGGCAGCCATGAACACTGAAGCTTTCTTT. The variable domain in full, with the rest retrieved from reference TRBV11-2 and TRBJ1-1, is EAGVAQSPRYKIIEKRQSVAFWCNPISGHATLYWYQQILGQGPKLLIQFQNNGVVDDSQLPKDRFSAERLKGVDSTLKIQPAKLEDSAVYLCASSLAAAMNTEAFFGQGTRLTVV.

The genes are TRBV28 and TRBJ1-1; D remains ambiguous. V was shortened by 8 bases and J by 5 bases, with 21 bases between the two germline ends. Germline V lookup: CDR1 MDHEN, CDR2 SYDVKM. This CDR3 has 15 amino acids. Written as DNA, the CDR3 is TGTGCCAGCCGACGCTCGTTCACTGAGGAAACTGAAGCTTTCTTT. Translated, it gives CASRRSFTEETEAFF. Drawing the rest from reference TRBV28 and TRBJ1-1, the complete variable domain is DVKVTQSSRYLVKRTGEKVFLECVQDMDHENMFWYRQDPGLGLRLIYFSYDVKMKEKGDIPEGYSVSREKKERFSLILESASTNQTSMYLCASRRSFTEETEAFFGQGTRLTVV.

V is TRBV4-1 and J is TRBJ1-1; D remains unclear. The length of the CDR3 is 14 residues. V was cut by 0 bases and J by 1 base, with 6 bases left in between. The germline CDR1 and CDR2 sequences are MGHRA and YSYEKL. For the CDR3, the DNA is TGCGCCAGCAGCCAAGATTTGGGGAACACTGAAGCTTTCTTT. This translates into CASSQDLGNTEAFF.

The CDR3 loop is CASSPRDREISEQYF. CDR3 nucleotide sequence: TGTGCCAGTAGTCCCCGGGACAGGGAAATCTCCGAGCAGTACTTC. The J gene is TRBJ2-7, the V gene TRBV19; 9 nucleotides agree with TRBD1. The CDR3 is 15 amino acids. CDR1 and CDR2 from the germline V gene are LNHDA and SQIVND (reference sequence). Germline trimming cut 5 bases from V and 6 bases from J; bases unmatched to any gene: 11.

The J gene is TRBJ2-3, the V gene TRBV11-2, with TRBD2 identical over 16 bases. J was trimmed by 4 bases and V by 1 base; bases with no gene match: 5. Looked up from germline, CDR1 is SGHAT and CDR2 is FQNNGV. The CDR3 covers 18 residues. Here the CDR3 DNA reads TGTGCCAGCAGCTTAGCAGGGACTAGCGGGGGGGTGTCAGATACGCAGTATTTT. Protein product: CASSLAGTSGGVSDTQYF.

This rearrangement joins TRBV4-1 to TRBJ1-3; D uncertain. The CDR3 has 15 amino acids. Trimming cost V 0 bases and J 0 bases, with 6 bases left between them. Germline V lookup: CDR1 MGHRA, CDR2 YSYEKL. The CDR3 nucleotides are TGCGCCAGCAGCCAAGATATCAGCTCTGGAAACACCATATATTTT. Protein sequence: CASSQDISSGNTIYF.

V usage is TRBV6-6 and J usage is TRBJ1-2; D remains unclear. CDR1 is MNHNY, CDR2 SVGAGI, per germline (reference sequence). The length of the CDR3 is 15 residues. With 7 bases removed from V and 6 bases from J, the gap between germline ends came to 21 bases. The CDR3: CASNHPSGEEDGYTF. Written as DNA, the CDR3 is TGTGCCAGCAACCACCCCTCCGGGGAAGAGGATGGCTACACCTTC.